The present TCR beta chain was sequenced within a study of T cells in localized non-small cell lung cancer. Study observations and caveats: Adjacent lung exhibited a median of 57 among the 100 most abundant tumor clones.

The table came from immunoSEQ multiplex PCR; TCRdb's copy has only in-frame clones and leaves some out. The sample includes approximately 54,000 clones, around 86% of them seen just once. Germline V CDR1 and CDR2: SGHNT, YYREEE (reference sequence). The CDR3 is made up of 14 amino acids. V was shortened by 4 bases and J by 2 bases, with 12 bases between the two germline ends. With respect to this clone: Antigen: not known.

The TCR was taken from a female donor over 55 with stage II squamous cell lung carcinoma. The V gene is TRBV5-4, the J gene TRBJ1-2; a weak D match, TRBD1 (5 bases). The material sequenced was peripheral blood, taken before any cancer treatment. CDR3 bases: TGTGCCAGCAGCCCACCGGGGGGGAACTATGGCTACACCTTC. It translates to CASSPPGGNYGYTF.